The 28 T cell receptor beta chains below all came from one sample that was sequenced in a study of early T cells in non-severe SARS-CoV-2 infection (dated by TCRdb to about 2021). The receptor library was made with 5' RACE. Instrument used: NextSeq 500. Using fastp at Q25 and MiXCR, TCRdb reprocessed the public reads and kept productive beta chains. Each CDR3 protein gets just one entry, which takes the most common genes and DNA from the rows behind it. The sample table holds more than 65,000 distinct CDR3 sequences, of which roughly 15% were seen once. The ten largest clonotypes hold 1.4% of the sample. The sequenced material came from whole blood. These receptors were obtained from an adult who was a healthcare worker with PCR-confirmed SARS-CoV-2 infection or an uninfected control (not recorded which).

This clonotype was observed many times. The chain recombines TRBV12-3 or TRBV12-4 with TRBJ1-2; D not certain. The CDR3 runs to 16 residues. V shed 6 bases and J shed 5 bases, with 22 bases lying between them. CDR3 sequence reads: CASSSTPPGPEYGYTF. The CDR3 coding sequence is TGTGCCAGCAGCTCAACCCCCCCGGGCCCGGAATATGGCTACACCTTC.

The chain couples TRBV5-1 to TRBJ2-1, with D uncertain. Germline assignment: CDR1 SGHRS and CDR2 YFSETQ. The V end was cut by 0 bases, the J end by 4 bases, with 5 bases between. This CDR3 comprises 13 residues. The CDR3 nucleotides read TGCGCCAGCAGCTTGGATTGGTACAATGAGCAGTTCTTC. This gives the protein CASSLDWYNEQFF.

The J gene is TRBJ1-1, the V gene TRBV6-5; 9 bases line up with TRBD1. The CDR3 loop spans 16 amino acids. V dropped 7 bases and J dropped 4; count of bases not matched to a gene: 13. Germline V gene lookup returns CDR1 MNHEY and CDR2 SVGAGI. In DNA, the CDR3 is TGTGCCAGCACCGCTCTCGGGACAGGGCTCGGCACTGAAGCTTTCTTT. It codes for CASTALGTGLGTEAFF.

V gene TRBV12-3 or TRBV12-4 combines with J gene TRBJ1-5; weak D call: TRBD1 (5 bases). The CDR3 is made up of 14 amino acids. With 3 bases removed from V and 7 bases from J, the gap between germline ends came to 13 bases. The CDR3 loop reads CASSLAGSEQPQHF. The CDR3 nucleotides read TGTGCCAGCAGTTTGGCAGGGAGCGAGCAGCCCCAGCATTTT.

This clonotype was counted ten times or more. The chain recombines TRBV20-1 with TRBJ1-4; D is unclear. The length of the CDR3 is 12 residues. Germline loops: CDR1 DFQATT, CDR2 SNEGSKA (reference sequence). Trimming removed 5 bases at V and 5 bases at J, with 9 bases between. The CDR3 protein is CSAGRGNEKLFF. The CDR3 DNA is TGCAGTGCTGGGCGAGGAAATGAAAAACTGTTTTTT.

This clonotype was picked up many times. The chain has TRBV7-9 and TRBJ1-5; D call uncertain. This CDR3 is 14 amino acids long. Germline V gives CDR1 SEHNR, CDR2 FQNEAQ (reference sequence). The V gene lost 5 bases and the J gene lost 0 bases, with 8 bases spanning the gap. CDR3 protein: CASSPPASNQPQHF. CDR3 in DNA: TGTGCCAGCAGCCCACCAGCTAGCAATCAGCCCCAGCATTTT. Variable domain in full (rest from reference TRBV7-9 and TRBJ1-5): DTGVSQNPRHKITKRGQNVTFRCDPISEHNRLYWYRQTLGQGPEFLTYFQNEAQLEKSRLLSDRFSAERPKGSFSTLEIQRTEQGDSAMYLCASSPPASNQPQHFGDGTRLSIL.

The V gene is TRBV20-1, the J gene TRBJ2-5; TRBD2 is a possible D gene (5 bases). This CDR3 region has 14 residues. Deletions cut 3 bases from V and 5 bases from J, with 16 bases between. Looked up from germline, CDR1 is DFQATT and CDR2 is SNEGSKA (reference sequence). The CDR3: CSASRLAHGETQYF. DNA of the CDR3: TGCAGTGCTAGCCGTTTAGCGCACGGGGAGACCCAGTACTTC.

CDR3 bases: TGCAGCGTTGAAGATTCCAGCGGGGCCACAGATACGCAGTATTTT. It encodes CSVEDSSGATDTQYF. The chain is built from TRBV29-1 and TRBJ2-3; 7 bases agree with TRBD2. This CDR3 region has 15 residues. Germline assignment: CDR1 SQVTM and CDR2 ANQGSEA. V was pared by 0 bases and J by 2 bases, with 5 bases of the junction left unmatched.

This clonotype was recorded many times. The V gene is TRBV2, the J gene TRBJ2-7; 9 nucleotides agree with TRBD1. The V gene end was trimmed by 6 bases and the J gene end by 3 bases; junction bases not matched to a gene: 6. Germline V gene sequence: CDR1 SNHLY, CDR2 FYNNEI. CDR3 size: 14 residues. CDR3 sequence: CASRGGQGYYEQYF. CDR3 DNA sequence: TGTGCCAGCAGGGGGGGACAGGGATACTACGAGCAGTACTTC.

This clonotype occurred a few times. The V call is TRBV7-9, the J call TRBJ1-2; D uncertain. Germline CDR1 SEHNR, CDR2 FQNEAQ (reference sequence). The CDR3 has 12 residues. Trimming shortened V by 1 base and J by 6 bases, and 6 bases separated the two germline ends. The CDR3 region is CASSLVVDGYTF. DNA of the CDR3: TGTGCCAGCAGCTTAGTTGTGGATGGCTACACCTTC.

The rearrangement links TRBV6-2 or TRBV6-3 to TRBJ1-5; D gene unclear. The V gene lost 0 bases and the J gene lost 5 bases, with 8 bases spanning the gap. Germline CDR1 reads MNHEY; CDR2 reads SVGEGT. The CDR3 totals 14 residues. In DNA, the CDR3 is TGTGCCAGCAGTTACTCTACATCCCATCAGCCCCAGCATTTT. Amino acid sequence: CASSYSTSHQPQHF.

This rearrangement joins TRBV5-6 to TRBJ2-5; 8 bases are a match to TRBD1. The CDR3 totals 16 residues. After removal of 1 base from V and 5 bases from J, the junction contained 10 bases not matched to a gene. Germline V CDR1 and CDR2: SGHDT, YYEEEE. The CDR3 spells CASSLLRGRRGETQYF. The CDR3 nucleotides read TGTGCCAGCAGCTTGCTCAGGGGGCGGAGAGGCGAGACCCAGTACTTC. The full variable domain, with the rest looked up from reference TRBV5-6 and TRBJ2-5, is DAGVTQSPTHLIKTRGQQVTLRCSPKSGHDTVSWYQQALGQGPQFIFQYYEEEERQRGNFPDRFSGHQFPNYSSELNVNALLLGDSALYLCASSLLRGRRGETQYFGPGTRLLVL.

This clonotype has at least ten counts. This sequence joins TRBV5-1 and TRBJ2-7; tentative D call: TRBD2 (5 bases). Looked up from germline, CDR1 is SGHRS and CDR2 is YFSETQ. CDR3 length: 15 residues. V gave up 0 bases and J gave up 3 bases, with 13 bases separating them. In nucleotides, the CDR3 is TGCGCCAGCAGCTTGGAGGGAGTTAGTTACTACGAGCAGTACTTC. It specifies CASSLEGVSYYEQYF.

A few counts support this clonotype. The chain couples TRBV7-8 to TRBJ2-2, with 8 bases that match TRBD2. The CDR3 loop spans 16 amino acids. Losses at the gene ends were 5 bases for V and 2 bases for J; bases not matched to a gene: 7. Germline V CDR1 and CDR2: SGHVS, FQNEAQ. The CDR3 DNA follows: TGTGCCAGCAGCGAGGGCGGGGGGCTTAACACCGGGGAGCTGTTTTTT. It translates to CASSEGGGLNTGELFF.

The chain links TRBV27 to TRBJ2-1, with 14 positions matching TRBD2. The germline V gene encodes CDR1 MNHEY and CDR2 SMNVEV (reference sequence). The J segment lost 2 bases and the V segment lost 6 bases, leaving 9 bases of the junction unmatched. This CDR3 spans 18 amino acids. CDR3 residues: CASRGLAGGPRTYNEQFF. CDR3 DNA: TGTGCCAGCAGAGGACTAGCGGGGGGCCCCCGCACCTACAATGAGCAGTTCTTC.

As DNA, the CDR3 is TGCAGCGTTGCAGCGGGGTTCGGGTACGAGCAGTACTTC. It is translated as CSVAAGFGYEQYF. The chain is built from TRBV29-1 and TRBJ2-7, with 7 nucleotides matching TRBD2. CDR3 length: 13 amino acids. Germline V gene data show CDR1 as SQVTM and CDR2 as ANQGSEA. After removal of 4 bases from V and 4 bases from J, the junction contained 7 bases not matched to a gene.

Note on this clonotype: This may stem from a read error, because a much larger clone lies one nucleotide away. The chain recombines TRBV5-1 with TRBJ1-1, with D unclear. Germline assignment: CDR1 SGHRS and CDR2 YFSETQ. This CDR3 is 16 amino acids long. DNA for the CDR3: TGCTCCAGCAGCGTGACCCCTAGTACCTGGGGCACTGAAGCTTTCTTT. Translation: CSSSVTPSTWGTEAFF.

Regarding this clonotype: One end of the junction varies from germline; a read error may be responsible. Written as DNA, the CDR3 is TGCAGTGCCCACCTCGTTCAGGGGTTTAACCGGAACACCGAGGAGCTGTTTTTT. Translation gives CSAHLVQGFNRNTEELFF. This chain links TRBV20-1 with TRBJ2-2, with D maybe TRBD1 (6 bases). The CDR3 covers 18 residues. Germline V gene sequence: CDR1 DFQATT, CDR2 SNEGSKA (reference sequence).

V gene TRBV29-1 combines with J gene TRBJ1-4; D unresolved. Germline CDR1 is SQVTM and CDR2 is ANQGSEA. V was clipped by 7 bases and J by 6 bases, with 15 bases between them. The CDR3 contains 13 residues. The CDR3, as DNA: TGCAGCGCCGCACTGTACACTGATGAAAAACTGTTTTTT. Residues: CSAALYTDEKLFF.

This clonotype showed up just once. The CDR3 DNA is TGTGCCAGCAGTTTCCGGGGGGCGATGAGCTATGGCTACACCTTC. It is translated as CASSFRGAMSYGYTF. The V and J genes are TRBV27 and TRBJ1-2, with a possible D match to TRBD1 (6 bases). The CDR3 covers 15 residues. The V and J ends lost 3 bases and 4 bases respectively, with 15 bases between them. The germline V gene encodes CDR1 MNHEY and CDR2 SMNVEV (reference sequence).

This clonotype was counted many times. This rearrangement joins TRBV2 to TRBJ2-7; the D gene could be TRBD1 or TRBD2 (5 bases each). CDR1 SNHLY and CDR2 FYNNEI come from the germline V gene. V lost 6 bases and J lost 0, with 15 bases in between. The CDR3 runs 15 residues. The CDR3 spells CASRVAGTVSYEQYF. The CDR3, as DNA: TGTGCCAGCAGAGTCGCCGGGACCGTCTCCTACGAGCAGTACTTC.

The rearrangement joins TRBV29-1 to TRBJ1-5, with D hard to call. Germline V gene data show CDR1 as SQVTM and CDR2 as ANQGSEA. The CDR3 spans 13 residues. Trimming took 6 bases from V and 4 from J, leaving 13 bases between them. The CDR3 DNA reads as TGCAGCGTGTCCGTATCCCGAAATCAGCCCCAGCATTTT. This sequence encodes CSVSVSRNQPQHF.

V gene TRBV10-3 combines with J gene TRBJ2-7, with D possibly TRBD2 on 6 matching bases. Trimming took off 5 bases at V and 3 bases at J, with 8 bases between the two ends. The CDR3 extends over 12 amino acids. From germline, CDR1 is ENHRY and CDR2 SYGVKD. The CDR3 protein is CAISQEGYEQYF. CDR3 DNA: TGTGCCATCAGTCAGGAGGGCTACGAGCAGTACTTC.

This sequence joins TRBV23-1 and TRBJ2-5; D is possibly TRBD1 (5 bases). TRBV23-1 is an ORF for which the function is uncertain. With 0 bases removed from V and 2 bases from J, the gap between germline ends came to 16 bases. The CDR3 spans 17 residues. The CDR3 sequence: CASSQSGTGDPQETQYF. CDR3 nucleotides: TGCGCCAGCAGTCAATCTGGAACAGGAGATCCGCAAGAGACCCAGTACTTC.

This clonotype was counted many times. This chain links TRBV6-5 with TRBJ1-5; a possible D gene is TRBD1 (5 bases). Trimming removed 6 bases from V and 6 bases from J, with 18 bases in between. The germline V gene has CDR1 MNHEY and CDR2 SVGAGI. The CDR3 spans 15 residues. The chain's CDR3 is CASSLRGTGGQPQHF. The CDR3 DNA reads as TGTGCCAGCAGCCTGCGGGGGACGGGAGGTCAGCCCCAGCATTTT.

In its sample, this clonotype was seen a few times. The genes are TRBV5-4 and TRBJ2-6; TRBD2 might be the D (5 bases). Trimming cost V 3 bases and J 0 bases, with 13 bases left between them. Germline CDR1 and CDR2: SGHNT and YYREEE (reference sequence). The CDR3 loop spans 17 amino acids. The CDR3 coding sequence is TGTGCCAGCAGCTCGAAGGTGAGGGACTCTGGGGCCAACGTCCTGACTTTC. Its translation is CASSSKVRDSGANVLTF. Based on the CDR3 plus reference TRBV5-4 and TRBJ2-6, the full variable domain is ETGVTQSPTHLIKTRGQQVTLRCSSQSGHNTVSWYQQALGQGPQFIFQYYREEENGRGNFPPRFSGLQFPNYSSELNVNALELDDSALYLCASSSKVRDSGANVLTFGAGSRLTVL.

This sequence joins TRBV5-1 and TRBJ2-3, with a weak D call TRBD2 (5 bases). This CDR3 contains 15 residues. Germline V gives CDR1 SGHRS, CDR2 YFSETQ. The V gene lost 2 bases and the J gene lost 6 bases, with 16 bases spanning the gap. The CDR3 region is CASSFGGARPDTQYF. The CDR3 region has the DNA TGCGCCAGCAGCTTCGGAGGAGCGCGTCCGGATACGCAGTATTTT. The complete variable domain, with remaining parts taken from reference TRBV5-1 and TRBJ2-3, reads KAGVTQTPRYLIKTRGQQVTLSCSPISGHRSVSWYQQTPGQGLQFLFEYFSETQRNKGNFPGRFSGRQFSNSRSEMNVSTLELGDSALYLCASSFGGARPDTQYFGPGTRLTVL.

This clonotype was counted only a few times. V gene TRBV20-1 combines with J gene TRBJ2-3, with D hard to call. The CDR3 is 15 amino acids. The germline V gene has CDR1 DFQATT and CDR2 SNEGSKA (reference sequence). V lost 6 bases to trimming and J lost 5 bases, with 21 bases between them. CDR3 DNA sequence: TGCAGTGCCCTGGCCGTATCCCTTGTAGGAGATACGCAGTATTTT. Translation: CSALAVSLVGDTQYF.